This passage covers 22 T cell receptor beta chains from one sample sequenced in a study of blood T cell repertoires in COVID-19. Using immunoSEQ multiplex PCR, the repertoire was profiled, and TCRdb retains in-frame clones only, with some absent. The repertoire holds around 180,000 clones, with about 85% as singletons. Sequenced: peripheral blood. The receptors come from a man aged 70-80 years with active or convalescent COVID-19.

The chain couples TRBV29-1 to TRBJ2-1; 8 bases fit TRBD2. The CDR3 length is 13 residues. Germline V gives CDR1 SQVTM, CDR2 ANQGSEA. The trim removed 7 bases at V and 3 bases at J, leaving 5 bases unmatched. The CDR3, as DNA: TGCAGCGCAACCGGGACTAGCTACAATGAGCAGTTCTTC. It translates to CSATGTSYNEQFF.

This rearrangement joins TRBV24-1 to TRBJ1-2; tentative D call: TRBD1 (6 bases). The CDR3 spans 14 residues. The germline V gene has CDR1 KGHDR and CDR2 SFDVKD. V lost 5 bases, J lost 2 bases, and 11 bases lay in between. CDR3 DNA sequence: TGTGCCACCAGTGCAGGGGCCAACAACTATGGCTACACCTTC. Translated: CATSAGANNYGYTF.

This clone has a single count. This chain joins TRBV7-8 and TRBJ2-1, with 11 bases lining up with TRBD1. The CDR3 has 17 residues. Germline V gene data show CDR1 as SGHVS and CDR2 as FQNEAQ. Trimming removed 1 base from V and 4 bases from J; junction bases left unmatched: 6. DNA of the CDR3: TGTGCCAGCAGCTTAGGGACCGGGACAGGGGGATACAATGAGCAGTTCTTC. This sequence encodes CASSLGTGTGGYNEQFF.

This chain connects TRBV10-3 to TRBJ1-1; TRBD1 might be the D (6 bases). The germline CDR1 and CDR2 sequences are ENHRY and SYGVKD. Deletions cut 7 bases from V and 0 bases from J, with 12 bases between. This CDR3 is built from 14 residues. Here the CDR3 reads CAITQTGMNTEAFF. In nucleotides, the CDR3 is TGTGCCATCACCCAGACAGGAATGAACACTGAAGCTTTCTTT.

On this clone itself: A read error may account for a junction end that differs from germline. The chain combines TRBV2 with TRBJ2-3; TRBD1 might be the D (5 bases). This CDR3 contains 11 residues. Germline CDR1 SNHLY, CDR2 FYNNEI. Written as DNA, the CDR3 is TGTGCCAGCGGGGCTAGTCCTCGTTTGCATTTT. Translation gives CASGASPRLHF.

This rearrangement joins TRBV28 to TRBJ1-3; 9 bases align to TRBD1. This CDR3 spans 17 amino acids. Germline assignment: CDR1 MDHEN and CDR2 SYDVKM. The junction had 12 bases not matched to a gene; V was cut back by 5 bases and J by 4 bases. The CDR3 nucleotides are TGTGCCAGCAGTCTCCCCGGGACAGGGTGGGAAGGAAACACCATATATTTT. It translates to CASSLPGTGWEGNTIYF. Full variable domain (remainder filled in from reference TRBV28 and TRBJ1-3): DVKVTQSSRYLVKRTGEKVFLECVQDMDHENMFWYRQDPGLGLRLIYFSYDVKMKEKGDIPEGYSVSREKKERFSLILESASTNQTSMYLCASSLPGTGWEGNTIYFGEGSWLTVV.

J is TRBJ2-2 and V is TRBV9; 7 bases line up with TRBD2. CDR1 and CDR2 from the germline V gene are SGDLS and YYNGEE. The junction had 4 bases not matched to a gene; V was cut back by 4 bases and J by 4 bases. This CDR3 contains 14 residues. CDR3 bases: TGTGCCAGCAGCTCCCGACTAGCCACCGGGGAGCTGTTTTTT. It specifies CASSSRLATGELFF.

The chain uses TRBV6-2 or TRBV6-3 and TRBJ2-6, with D unclear. Germline CDR1 MNHEY, CDR2 SVGEGT. Trimming stripped 6 bases from V and 0 bases from J, with 6 bases between. The CDR3 consists of 14 residues. This chain's CDR3 is CASSLYSGANVLTF. CDR3 sequence (DNA): TGTGCCAGCAGCCTATACTCTGGGGCCAACGTCCTGACTTTC.

V usage is TRBV5-1 and J usage is TRBJ2-3; 7 bases are shared with TRBD2. CDR1 SGHRS and CDR2 YFSETQ come from the germline V gene. This CDR3 spans 15 amino acids. V lost 7 bases, J lost 4 bases, and 12 bases stayed unmatched. CDR3 nucleotides: TGCGCCAGCCGCCCTTTGGCGGGGGAGGCAGATACGCAGTATTTT. Translation gives CASRPLAGEADTQYF.

This chain connects TRBV4-1 to TRBJ2-5; TRBD1 aligns across 9 bases. V lost 4 bases and J lost 4; bases outside the gene matches: 7. The CDR3 runs to 15 residues. In germline, CDR1 is MGHRA, CDR2 YSYEKL. DNA of the CDR3: TGCGCCAGCAGCCCAACGGGACAGGGCCTAGAGACCCAGTACTTC. Protein product: CASSPTGQGLETQYF.

The rearrangement links TRBV7-9 to TRBJ1-4; TRBD1 matches at 10 bases. The CDR3 spans 14 residues. V shed 5 bases, J shed 7 bases, and the junction held 4 bases outside the gene matches. The germline V gene encodes CDR1 SEHNR and CDR2 FQNEAQ (reference sequence). The CDR3 region is CASSPGQGSEKLFF. The CDR3 DNA sequence: TGTGCCAGCAGCCCGGGACAGGGGAGTGAAAAACTGTTTTTT.

This clone was seen just once. V and J are TRBV28 and TRBJ1-6, with 7 bases fitting TRBD1. The V gene end was trimmed by 6 bases and the J gene end by 0 bases; junction bases not matched to a gene: 2. The CDR3 length is 15 residues. Germline V gene data show CDR1 as MDHEN and CDR2 as SYDVKM. CDR3 sequence reads: CASRTGSSYNSPLHF. The CDR3 DNA follows: TGTGCCAGCAGGACAGGGAGCTCCTATAATTCACCCCTCCACTTT.

This clone was seen once. The gene calls are TRBV2 and TRBJ2-3, with TRBD2 as a possible D gene (6 bases). The germline CDR1 and CDR2 sequences are SNHLY and FYNNEI. The CDR3 contains 15 residues. V was cut by 3 bases and J by 1 base, with 11 bases left in between. The CDR3 sequence: CASSDPAGRTDTQYF. In DNA form, the CDR3 reads TGTGCCAGCAGTGACCCAGCGGGTCGCACAGATACGCAGTATTTT.

The chain employs TRBV7-9 and TRBJ2-2; possibly TRBD1 for D (6 bases). The CDR3 sequence is 18 residues long. Germline V CDR1 and CDR2: SEHNR, FQNEAQ (reference sequence). Trimming removed 6 bases at V and 4 bases at J, with 24 bases between. The CDR3 is CASRPKLTGFEATGELFF. For the CDR3, the DNA is TGTGCCAGCAGACCTAAATTGACAGGTTTCGAGGCCACCGGGGAGCTGTTTTTT.

The chain links TRBV28 to TRBJ2-3; the match to TRBD2 covers 7 bases. The V segment lost 8 bases and the J segment 1 base; nucleotides outside the gene matches: 9. The CDR3 extends over 15 amino acids. CDR1 is MDHEN, CDR2 SYDVKM, per germline. This CDR3 reads CASWNEREGTDTQYF. Written as DNA, the CDR3 is TGTGCCAGCTGGAATGAGCGGGAAGGCACAGATACGCAGTATTTT.

This clone has just one count. The chain's CDR3 is CASSEGRGEEKLFF. CDR3 sequence (DNA): TGTGCCAGCAGCGAAGGCAGGGGAGAGGAAAAACTGTTTTTT. The chain uses TRBV3-1 (or the pseudogene TRBV3-2) and TRBJ1-4; D is possibly TRBD1 (6 bases). V was shortened by 5 bases and J by 8 bases, with 15 bases between the two germline ends. In germline, CDR1 is LGHDT, CDR2 YNNKEL (reference sequence). The CDR3 consists of 14 residues.

This chain joins TRBV5-5 and TRBJ1-6; 10 nucleotides align to TRBD1. Germline trimming cut 4 bases from V and 9 bases from J; bases unmatched to any gene: 4. The CDR3 sequence is 14 residues long. CDR1 is SGHKS, CDR2 YYEKEE, per germline (reference sequence). This CDR3 is CASSVGQGSSPLHF. CDR3 nucleotides: TGTGCCAGCAGCGTGGGACAGGGGTCTTCACCCCTCCACTTT.

J is TRBJ2-1 and V is TRBV6-2 or TRBV6-3; TRBD2 agrees at 9 bases. CDR1 and CDR2 from the germline V gene are MNHEY and SVGEGT. With 5 bases clipped from V and 5 bases from J, the junction kept 7 bases outside the gene matches. The CDR3 is made up of 15 amino acids. CDR3 amino acids: CASSPIAGVHNEQFF. CDR3 nucleotides: TGTGCCAGCAGTCCCATAGCGGGAGTCCACAATGAGCAGTTCTTC.

The J gene is TRBJ2-7, the V gene TRBV11-2, with 11 bases matching TRBD2. Germline trimming cut 2 bases from V and 0 bases from J; bases unmatched to any gene: 9. Germline assignment: CDR1 SGHAT and CDR2 FQNNGV. The length of the CDR3 is 18 residues. In nucleotides, the CDR3 is TGTGCCAGCAGCTTACCGGGACTAGCGGTTACATACTCCTACGAGCAGTACTTC. Translation gives CASSLPGLAVTYSYEQYF.

The chain employs TRBV3-1 (or the pseudogene TRBV3-2) and TRBJ1-5, with 7 bases aligning to TRBD1. The CDR3 totals 12 residues. Germline CDR1 is LGHDT and CDR2 is YNNKEL (reference sequence). Germline trimming cut 5 bases from V and 9 bases from J; bases unmatched to any gene: 4. The CDR3 reads CASSSGGGPQHF. As DNA, the CDR3 is TGTGCCAGCAGCTCAGGGGGAGGGCCCCAGCATTTT.

The V and J genes are TRBV10-1 and TRBJ2-1; tentatively, D is TRBD2 (8 bases). Germline V gives CDR1 WNHNN, CDR2 SYGVQD (reference sequence). Trimming stripped 2 bases from V and 9 bases from J, with 20 bases between. This CDR3 region has 16 residues. The CDR3 sequence is CASSEQLAGQLGEQFF. CDR3 DNA: TGCGCCAGCAGTGAGCAGTTAGCGGGACAGTTGGGTGAGCAGTTCTTC.

This clone appeared a single time. CDR3 amino acids: CSAAQVTNEKLFF. DNA of the CDR3: TGCAGCGCCGCACAGGTTACAAATGAAAAACTGTTTTTT. The rearrangement joins TRBV29-1 to TRBJ1-4; D possibly corresponds to TRBD1 (5 bases). Trimming left V 7 bases short and J 5 bases short, with 14 bases between. There are 13 residues in the CDR3. In germline, CDR1 is SQVTM, CDR2 ANQGSEA.